Presented here are 14 T cell receptor beta chains from one specimen sequenced in a study of CD8 T cells in ankylosing spondylitis. Via MiXCR, TCRdb re-called the 5' RACE reads, giving one row per CDR3 protein. The data show about 52,000 distinct CDR3 sequences, 7.4% seen once. Sequencing was carried out using blood, either unsorted or a sorted T cell fraction (not recorded which). The receptor set was obtained from a female donor with ankylosing spondylitis or in good health (not recorded which).

The chain links TRBV12-3 or TRBV12-4 to TRBJ1-6; weak D call: TRBD1 (5 bases). Trimming cost V 5 bases and J 7 bases, with 12 bases left between them. The CDR3 is 14 amino acids. DNA of the CDR3: TGTGCCAGCAGTCCCCCGGGGCGGAATTCACCCCTCCACTTT. Amino acids: CASSPPGRNSPLHF.

This clonotype showed up many times. The rearrangement links TRBV28 to TRBJ2-3; 7 nucleotides align to TRBD1. The CDR3 contains 15 residues. Germline CDR1 is MDHEN and CDR2 is SYDVKM. J gave up 2 bases and V 6 bases, and 8 bases lay outside the gene matches. CDR3 region: CASRNLQGTTDTQYF. The CDR3 DNA sequence: TGTGCCAGCAGGAATCTACAGGGGACCACAGATACGCAGTATTTT. Filled out from reference TRBV28 and TRBJ2-3, the complete variable domain reads DVKVTQSSRYLVKRTGEKVFLECVQDMDHENMFWYRQDPGLGLRLIYFSYDVKMKEKGDIPEGYSVSREKKERFSLILESASTNQTSMYLCASRNLQGTTDTQYFGPGTRLTVL.

This clonotype showed up many times. The V and J genes are TRBV2 and TRBJ2-2, with TRBD1 matching over 8 bases. CDR3 size: 15 residues. CDR1 is SNHLY and CDR2 is FYNNEI in the germline V gene. V lost 6 bases, J lost 3 bases, and 6 bases stayed unmatched. CDR3 in amino acids: CASSVQGADTGELFF. DNA of the CDR3: TGTGCCAGCAGCGTCCAGGGGGCCGACACCGGGGAGCTGTTTTTT. The whole variable domain, remainder taken from reference TRBV2 and TRBJ2-2, is EPEVTQTPSHQVTQMGQEVILRCVPISNHLYFYWYRQILGQKVEFLVSFYNNEISEKSEIFDDQFSVERPDGSNFTLKIRSTKLEDSAMYFCASSVQGADTGELFFGEGSRLTVL.

This clonotype appeared many times. This sequence joins TRBV5-1 and TRBJ1-3; D is unclear. Germline CDR1 is SGHRS and CDR2 is YFSETQ. There are 13 residues in the CDR3. The V end was cut by 3 bases, the J end by 0 bases, with 4 bases between. Here the CDR3 reads CASSSYSGNTIYF. DNA for the CDR3: TGCGCCAGCAGCTCGTACTCTGGAAACACCATATATTTT.

This clonotype was recorded many times. This chain links TRBV11-2 with TRBJ2-4; 10 bases are shared with TRBD1. Germline loops: CDR1 SGHAT, CDR2 FQNNGV. This CDR3 has 18 amino acids. The V and J ends lost 5 bases and 0 bases, in that order; junction bases with no gene match: 10. The CDR3 nucleotides are TGTGCCAGCAGCCCCGGGACAGGGGTGAAGCTAGCCAAAAACATTCAGTACTTC. Translation: CASSPGTGVKLAKNIQYF.

This clonotype was found a few times. The chain is built from TRBV4-1 and TRBJ2-6, with D maybe TRBD2 (5 bases). V was pared by 4 bases and J by 1 base, with 8 bases between. The CDR3 has 15 amino acids. Germline CDR1 reads MGHRA; CDR2 reads YSYEKL. CDR3: CASSPEESGANVLTF. In nucleotides, the CDR3 is TGCGCCAGCAGCCCGGAGGAATCTGGGGCCAACGTCCTGACTTTC.

This clonotype was counted between two and nine times. The rearrangement joins TRBV7-2 to TRBJ2-5, with D uncertain. V gave up 4 bases and J gave up 2 bases, with 8 bases separating them. This CDR3 region has 13 residues. Germline V gene lookup returns CDR1 SGHTA and CDR2 FQGNSA. The CDR3 spells CASSSENQETQYF. The CDR3 nucleotides read TGTGCCAGCAGCTCTGAGAATCAAGAGACCCAGTACTTC.

This sequence joins TRBV5-5 and TRBJ2-1; D not certain. Between the trimmed V and J ends, which lost 6 bases and 5 bases, there was a span of 3 bases. This CDR3 has 10 residues. Germline CDR1 reads SGHKS; CDR2 reads YYEKEE (reference sequence). This CDR3 is CASNDNEQFF. CDR3 in DNA: TGTGCCAGCAACGACAATGAGCAGTTCTTC. Drawing the rest from reference TRBV5-5 and TRBJ2-1, the complete variable domain is DAGVTQSPTHLIKTRGQQVTLRCSPISGHKSVSWYQQVLGQGPQFIFQYYEKEERGRGNFPDRFSARQFPNYSSELNVNALLLGDSALYLCASNDNEQFFGPGTRLTVL.

The table lists this clonotype with many counts. This rearrangement joins TRBV3-1 to TRBJ1-4, with D unclear. Germline-derived CDR1 and CDR2 are LGHDT and YNNKEL (reference sequence). The CDR3 is made up of 14 amino acids. Trimming left V 3 bases short and J 7 bases short, with 12 bases between. As DNA, the CDR3 is TGTGCCAGCAGCCAGTCCAGGTTGAGTGAAAAACTGTTTTTT. Translating it yields CASSQSRLSEKLFF.

There are many counts of this clonotype. The chain carries TRBV12-3 or TRBV12-4 and TRBJ2-5; the match to TRBD2 covers 8 bases. Germline trimming cut 6 bases from V and 5 bases from J; bases unmatched to any gene: 11. This CDR3 spans 15 amino acids. The CDR3 DNA follows: TGTGCCAGCAGCGGGGGGAGCGGGGGAGGTGAGACCCAGTACTTC. This translates into CASSGGSGGGETQYF.

This clonotype appeared many times. The CDR3 sequence: CASSQLVADIQYF. The CDR3, as DNA: TGTGCCAGCAGCCAACTCGTGGCTGACATTCAGTACTTC. This rearrangement joins TRBV4-2 to TRBJ2-4; D remains ambiguous. From germline, CDR1 is LGHNA and CDR2 YNFKEQ. Trimming removed 2 bases at V and 8 bases at J, with 10 bases between. The CDR3 contains 13 residues.

This clonotype showed up just a few times. The chain carries TRBV6-5 and TRBJ1-1, with D possibly being TRBD1 (5 bases). This CDR3 region has 14 residues. The germline CDR1 and CDR2 sequences are MNHEY and SVGAGI. The V end lost 0 bases, the J end lost 11 bases, and 16 bases lay between the germline ends. CDR3 DNA sequence: TGTGCCAGCAGTTACTCCCTCAACAGGCCTCAGGCTTTCTTT. Residues: CASSYSLNRPQAFF.

This clonotype was counted at least ten times. The chain recombines TRBV7-9 with TRBJ1-4, with D perhaps matching TRBD1 (5 bases). This CDR3 region has 15 residues. V was clipped by 3 bases and J by 6 bases, with 14 bases between them. Germline V lookup: CDR1 SEHNR, CDR2 FQNEAQ (reference sequence). This CDR3 reads CASSFSMGGDEKLFF. CDR3 nucleotides: TGTGCCAGCAGCTTTTCTATGGGGGGGGATGAAAAACTGTTTTTT.

In its sample, this clonotype was seen many times. The V gene is TRBV24-1, the J gene TRBJ1-5; D uncertain. Looked up from germline, CDR1 is KGHDR and CDR2 is SFDVKD. This CDR3 is built from 12 residues. Between the trimmed V and J ends, which lost 3 bases and 5 bases, there was a span of 4 bases. CDR3 nucleotide sequence: TGTGCCACCAGTGATGCGGATCAGCCCCAGCATTTT. It translates to CATSDADQPQHF.